Listed below are T cell receptor beta chains from one sample, sequenced in a study of T cells after yellow fever vaccination. TCRdb re-called the 5' RACE reads with MiXCR, one entry per CDR3 protein. This sample has over 35,000 distinct CDR3 sequences; around 6.8% occur once, and the top ten carry 10%. The source material was PBMCs, either bulk or a sorted T-cell subset (CD4+, CD8+, memory, or dextramer-sorted; not recorded which), sampled 45 days after the yellow fever booster vaccination. Source of these receptors: a man between 25 and 39 years old who received the YFV17D yellow fever vaccine. Each CDR3 is given with its conserved first and last residue. A D gene is named only where the DNA matches it firmly. Some rows have no size entry. The others give once, few or many, or a class for an expanded clone.

V gene	J gene	clone size	D gene	CDR3 protein	CDR3 DNA
TRBV20-1	TRBJ2-7	few	TRBD2	CSARGYLAGSYEQYF	TGCAGTGCTAGAGGTTACCTAGCGGGTAGCTACGAGCAGTACTTC
TRBV7-2	TRBJ1-3	many	-	CASSLVDLSSGNTIYF	TGTGCCAGCAGCTTGGTTGACCTGAGCTCTGGAAACACCATATATTTT
TRBV11-2	TRBJ1-3	-	TRBD1	CASSLRGQGVGSGNTIYF	TGTGCCAGCAGCTTAAGGGGACAGGGGGTTGGGAGTGGAAACACCATATATTTT
TRBV11-2	TRBJ2-1	many	TRBD2	CASSPGPGLAGGSYNEQFF	TGTGCCAGCAGCCCCGGGCCGGGACTAGCGGGAGGCTCCTACAATGAGCAGTTCTTC
TRBV30	TRBJ1-1	many	-	CARKQGPITEAFF	TGTGCCAGAAAACAGGGCCCTATAACTGAAGCTTTCTTT
TRBV18	TRBJ2-6	-	TRBD2	CASSRGGGYPSGANVLTF	TGTGCCAGCTCCCGCGGGGGGGGCTACCCCTCTGGGGCCAACGTCCTGACTTTC
TRBV3-1	TRBJ1-5	few	TRBD1	CASSQGTAGGQPQHF	TGTGCCAGCAGCCAGGGGACAGCCGGTGGTCAGCCCCAGCATTTT
TRBV6-5	TRBJ1-6	many	-	CASTPSGGSNSPLHF	TGTGCCAGCACCCCGAGCGGCGGGAGTAATTCACCCCTCCACTTT
TRBV5-1	TRBJ2-1	many	TRBD2	CASSLELAVSYNEQFF	TGCGCCAGCAGCTTGGAACTAGCGGTGTCCTACAATGAGCAGTTCTTC
TRBV25-1	TRBJ1-4	-	-	CASSDPAWGAGLTNEKLFF	TGTGCCAGCAGTGACCCGGCCTGGGGGGCTGGGTTAACTAATGAAAAACTGTTTTTT
TRBV20-1	TRBJ2-5	many	-	CSARVPGSGETQYF	TGCAGTGCTAGAGTGCCGGGATCAGGAGAGACCCAGTACTTC
TRBV12-3/TRBV12-4	TRBJ2-7	many	TRBD1	CASSLGQGRSYEQYF	TGTGCCAGCAGTTTGGGACAGGGGAGAAGCTACGAGCAGTACTTC
TRBV12-3/TRBV12-4	TRBJ2-1	many	-	CASSPTTSNEQFF	TGTGCCAGCAGTCCAACGACTAGCAATGAGCAGTTCTTC
TRBV12-3/TRBV12-4	TRBJ2-3	many	TRBD2	CASIGTLDGGTDTQYF	TGTGCCAGCATCGGGACTTTAGACGGGGGGACAGATACGCAGTATTTT
TRBV5-4	TRBJ2-7	many	-	CASSTAGKTRYEQYF	TGTGCCAGCAGCACGGCAGGGAAGACGCGCTACGAGCAGTACTTC
TRBV12-3/TRBV12-4	TRBJ1-1	few	TRBD1	CASSLWGTVNTEAFF	TGTGCCAGCAGCCTATGGGGGACAGTGAACACTGAAGCTTTCTTT
TRBV7-6	TRBJ2-5	many	TRBD2	CASSLLGVAGETQYF	TGTGCCAGCAGCTTACTTGGGGTAGCGGGAGAGACCCAGTACTTC
TRBV19	TRBJ1-5	few	-	CASSIGGIGNQPQHF	TGTGCCAGTAGTATAGGAGGGATAGGGAATCAGCCCCAGCATTTT
TRBV25-1	TRBJ1-6	many	-	CASSDSVYNSPLHF	TGTGCCAGCAGTGATTCAGTCTATAATTCACCCCTCCACTTT
TRBV6-2/TRBV6-3	TRBJ2-1	many	-	CASSLIRAEQFF	TGTGCCAGCAGTTTGATCCGGGCTGAGCAGTTCTTC
TRBV12-3/TRBV12-4	TRBJ2-7	large	-	CASSQGPTYEQYF	TGTGCCAGCAGCCAAGGCCCGACCTACGAGCAGTACTTC
TRBV29-1	TRBJ2-3	many	-	CSVPTSGGWQDTQYF	TGCAGCGTCCCCACTTCCGGGGGCTGGCAAGATACGCAGTATTTT
TRBV10-2	TRBJ2-1	few	TRBD2	CASSEAGVNNEQFF	TGCGCCAGCAGTGAAGCGGGAGTGAACAATGAGCAGTTCTTC
TRBV20-1	TRBJ2-3	many	-	CSALGSTDTQYF	TGCAGTGCTCTGGGAAGCACAGATACGCAGTATTTT
TRBV15	TRBJ2-3	few	-	CAPGLARSVCDTQYF	TGTGCCCCAGGCTTGGCACGTAGCGTTTGCGATACGCAGTATTTT
TRBV7-9	TRBJ2-5	many	-	CASSLNIETQYF	TGTGCCAGCAGCTTAAATATTGAGACCCAGTACTTC
TRBV2	TRBJ2-7	-	TRBD1	CASTDRDEQYF	TGTGCCAGTACCGACAGGGACGAGCAGTACTTC
TRBV6-1	TRBJ1-1	few	TRBD1	CASSAAGTGGWTEAFF	TGTGCCAGCTCGGCGGCCGGGACAGGGGGCTGGACTGAAGCTTTCTTT
TRBV20-1	TRBJ2-4	few	TRBD2	CSARDSASGNIKNIQYF	TGCAGTGCTAGAGATTCCGCCAGCGGGAACATTAAAAACATTCAGTACTTC
TRBV30	TRBJ2-2	many	TRBD2	CAWGGLAGGPDTGELFF	TGTGCCTGGGGGGGGCTAGCGGGAGGGCCGGACACCGGGGAGCTGTTTTTT
TRBV5-1	TRBJ2-4	many	TRBD2	CASSLEPGRALSVKNIQYF	TGCGCCAGCAGCTTGGAGCCCGGGAGGGCTTTGTCGGTCAAAAACATTCAGTACTTC
TRBV27	TRBJ2-5	-	TRBD1	CATSSAWIGQGETQYF	TGTGCCACCAGTTCCGCGTGGATCGGACAGGGAGAGACCCAGTACTTC
TRBV5-1	TRBJ1-1	many	-	CASHVRENTEAFF	TGCGCCAGCCATGTCCGGGAAAACACTGAAGCTTTCTTT
TRBV10-1	TRBJ2-7	many	-	CPQGRGGEQYF	TGCCCCCAGGGCAGGGGGGGCGAGCAGTACTTC
TRBV7-9	TRBJ2-7	few	-	CASSLWGYEQYF	TGTGCCAGCAGCCTGTGGGGCTACGAGCAGTACTTC
TRBV5-1	TRBJ1-1	-	-	CASSSNIIRDTEAFF	TGCGCCAGCAGCTCTAATATTATAAGGGACACTGAAGCTTTCTTT
TRBV20-1	TRBJ2-3	-	-	CSASSDAVADTQYF	TGCAGTGCAAGCTCAGACGCTGTGGCAGATACGCAGTATTTT
TRBV7-2	TRBJ2-7	many	-	CASRDPRGAKTPYEQYF	TGTGCCAGCAGAGATCCGAGGGGAGCGAAGACTCCCTACGAGCAGTACTTC
TRBV11-2	TRBJ2-2	many	-	CASSLEPTGNTGELFF	TGTGCCAGCAGCTTAGAACCAACAGGGAACACCGGGGAGCTGTTTTTT
TRBV20-1	TRBJ2-2	medium-sized	-	CSARAADSGELFF	TGCAGTGCTAGAGCTGCCGACTCCGGGGAGCTGTTTTTT
TRBV10-3	TRBJ2-2	many	-	CAISAGTNTGELFF	TGTGCCATCAGTGCCGGGACGAACACCGGGGAGCTGTTTTTT
TRBV4-2	TRBJ2-3	-	TRBD1	CASRQNRDRGTDTQYF	TGTGCCAGCAGACAGAACCGGGACAGGGGGACAGATACGCAGTATTTT